This T cell receptor (beta chain) was captured in a study of T-cell reconstitution after alpha-beta-depleted transplantation in children. There are a few counts of this clonotype. What it recognizes is unknown. Study-wide results and caveats: It was reported that alpha-beta T cells came from several hundred expanded graft clones (about two months after transplant). T-cell numbers and diversity one year post-transplant derived largely from freshly generated T cells.

V dropped 0 bases and J dropped 5 bases, with 14 bases sitting between them. This CDR3 spans 17 amino acids. Unique molecular identifiers featured in how the TCRbeta library was prepared. TCRdb re-called the PCR reads with MiXCR, one entry per CDR3 protein. This table has approximately 110,000 distinct CDR3 sequences, 23% appearing once. The chain couples TRBV12-3 or TRBV12-4 to TRBJ1-6; perhaps TRBD1 as D (5 bases). This specimen consisted of PBMCs, mostly from graft donor cells, obtained 180 days after TCRalphabeta/CD19-depleted stem cell transplant. The clonotype comes from a male patient aged 2 to 9 who had a stem cell transplant for chronic granulomatous disease, so the T cells may come from the graft donor. In nucleotides, the CDR3 is TGTGCCAGCAGTTTAGCGCTCGGGGGTGGCCATAATTCACCCCTCCACTTT. This translates into CASSLALGGGHNSPLHF.